This T cell receptor (beta chain) was identified during a study of T cells in Graves' hyperthyroidism and ophthalmopathy. On the study more broadly: At initial diagnosis, before any treatment had begun, peripheral blood was obtained.

Regions amplified from RNA transcripts were the TCR beta CDR3 regions. Initially, a first-round RT-PCR of the TCR CDR3 employed the HTBI primer set. TCRdb processed the multiplex PCR reads anew with MiXCR; each CDR3 protein has one entry. The sample lists 500,000 to 550,000 distinct CDR3 sequences, less than 20% occurring once. Study-wide points: Expanded thyroid clonotypes (above 0.001) were mostly also found in blood.

In regard to this clonotype: Its antigen is undetermined.

Duration under 3 months, a NOSPECS grade of at least 4, and a Clinical Activity Score of at least 3 characterized the ophthalmopathy patients. Cells are PBMCs isolated from around 10 ml of fresh blood. Germline V CDR1 and CDR2: KGHSH, LQKENI. The CDR3 is made up of 14 amino acids. V dropped 5 bases and J dropped 2 bases, with 12 bases sitting between them. This chain links TRBV18 with TRBJ1-2, with D unclear. The sample was blood. The sequence derives from a man aged 40-50 years with Graves' ophthalmopathy. The chain's CDR3 is CASSNTEGNYGYTF. In DNA form, the CDR3 reads TGTGCCAGCTCAAACACTGAGGGAAACTATGGCTACACCTTC.